The rows below give T cell receptor beta chains drawn from one sample of a study of cytomegalovirus exposure and HLA in healthy donors. Method: immunoSEQ multiplex PCR; TCRdb's copy keeps in-frame clones and lacks some. The table includes 90,000 to 110,000 clones, about 80% detected once. The sequenced sample was PBMCs. The source is a man aged 40-49 years in good health and CMV-seropositive. The CDR3 runs from the conserved cysteine through the conserved F or W. The D gene is left open where the match is weak. The size entry is marked missing in some rows and otherwise reads once, few, many or a size class.

v_call: TRBV5-4; clone_size: .; j_call: TRBJ2-3; d_call: TRBD1; cdr3_aa: CASSWDRGYTDTQYF; cdr3_nt: TGTGCCAGCAGCTGGGACAGGGGATACACAGATACGCAGTATTTT
v_call: TRBV7-8; clone_size: .; j_call: TRBJ1-2; d_call: .; cdr3_aa: CASSLGRGFGPNYGYTF; cdr3_nt: TGTGCCAGCAGCTTAGGGCGAGGTTTTGGCCCTAACTATGGCTACACCTTC
v_call: TRBV7-2; clone_size: .; j_call: TRBJ2-7; d_call: TRBD1; cdr3_aa: CASSLKRMGQGSYEQYF; cdr3_nt: TGTGCCAGCAGCTTAAAGCGCATGGGACAGGGGTCATACGAGCAGTACTTC
v_call: TRBV15; clone_size: .; j_call: TRBJ2-6; d_call: .; cdr3_aa: CATTRYTISGANVLTF; cdr3_nt: TGTGCCACCACCAGATACACAATCTCTGGGGCCAACGTCCTGACTTTC
v_call: TRBV11-2; clone_size: .; j_call: TRBJ2-3; d_call: TRBD2; cdr3_aa: CASSRREWSKTDTQYF; cdr3_nt: TGTGCCAGCAGCCGGCGGGAGTGGTCGAAGACAGATACGCAGTATTTT
v_call: TRBV19; clone_size: .; j_call: TRBJ2-7; d_call: TRBD2; cdr3_aa: CASSYIPGLAGGSHEQYF; cdr3_nt: TGTGCCAGTAGTTATATTCCGGGACTAGCGGGAGGGTCACACGAGCAGTACTTC
v_call: TRBV4-2; clone_size: .; j_call: TRBJ1-1; d_call: TRBD1; cdr3_aa: CATRDRAGEAFF; cdr3_nt: TGTGCCACGAGGGACAGGGCCGGTGAAGCTTTCTTT
v_call: TRBV10-2; clone_size: few; j_call: TRBJ2-7; d_call: .; cdr3_aa: CASSGQETVEQYF; cdr3_nt: TGCGCCAGCAGTGGACAGGAAACCGTCGAGCAGTACTTC
v_call: TRBV2; clone_size: .; j_call: TRBJ1-5; d_call: TRBD1; cdr3_aa: CASTGQGGEPQHF; cdr3_nt: TGTGCCAGCACTGGACAGGGCGGTGAGCCCCAGCATTTT
v_call: TRBV7-2; clone_size: .; j_call: TRBJ1-2; d_call: .; cdr3_aa: CASSLEGAPYDGYTF; cdr3_nt: TGTGCCAGCAGCTTAGAAGGGGCCCCCTATGATGGCTACACCTTC
v_call: TRBV4-1; clone_size: few; j_call: TRBJ1-1; d_call: .; cdr3_aa: CASSQGRGTEAFF; cdr3_nt: TGCGCCAGCAGCCAGGGCAGGGGCACTGAAGCTTTCTTT
v_call: TRBV19; clone_size: .; j_call: TRBJ2-6; d_call: .; cdr3_aa: CASSMSGLGGANVLTF; cdr3_nt: TGTGCCAGTAGTATGAGCGGGTTAGGAGGGGCCAACGTCCTGACTTTC
v_call: TRBV10-3; clone_size: .; j_call: TRBJ2-1; d_call: TRBD2; cdr3_aa: CAIRGLAGSGYNEQFF; cdr3_nt: TGTGCCATCAGGGGACTAGCGGGATCAGGGTACAATGAGCAGTTCTTC
v_call: TRBV6-5; clone_size: .; j_call: TRBJ2-5; d_call: TRBD2; cdr3_aa: CASSYGTSDGTQYF; cdr3_nt: TGTGCCAGCAGTTACGGGACTAGCGATGGGACCCAGTACTTC
v_call: TRBV4-3; clone_size: .; j_call: TRBJ2-5; d_call: .; cdr3_aa: CASSQDSRGRETQYF; cdr3_nt: TGCGCCAGCAGCCAAGATTCCAGGGGGAGGGAGACCCAGTACTTC
v_call: TRBV27; clone_size: .; j_call: TRBJ2-1; d_call: TRBD2; cdr3_aa: CASSPGTSGYNEQFF; cdr3_nt: TGTGCCAGCAGTCCCGGGACTAGCGGGTACAATGAGCAGTTCTTC
v_call: TRBV6-5; clone_size: .; j_call: TRBJ1-6; d_call: TRBD1; cdr3_aa: CASRAPTGIYSPLHF; cdr3_nt: TGTGCCAGCAGGGCCCCGACAGGGATCTATTCACCCCTCCACTTT
v_call: TRBV5-6; clone_size: large; j_call: TRBJ2-7; d_call: .; cdr3_aa: CASSGEEGPYEQYF; cdr3_nt: TGTGCCAGCAGCGGGGAGGAGGGGCCCTACGAGCAGTACTTC
v_call: TRBV5-3; clone_size: .; j_call: TRBJ2-7; d_call: .; cdr3_aa: CARSQPTSSPSYEQYF; cdr3_nt: TGTGCCAGAAGCCAACCGACTAGTTCCCCCTCCTACGAGCAGTACTTC
v_call: TRBV6-4; clone_size: few; j_call: TRBJ2-2; d_call: .; cdr3_aa: CASRLRQNTGELFF; cdr3_nt: TGTGCCAGCAGATTGAGACAGAACACCGGGGAGCTGTTTTTT
v_call: TRBV6-1; clone_size: .; j_call: TRBJ1-5; d_call: .; cdr3_aa: CASSVTGSSNQPQHF; cdr3_nt: TGTGCCAGCAGCGTAACAGGGTCGAGCAATCAGCCCCAGCATTTT
v_call: TRBV7-3; clone_size: .; j_call: TRBJ1-1; d_call: TRBD1; cdr3_aa: CASSETGEITEAFF; cdr3_nt: TGTGCCAGCAGCGAGACAGGGGAAATAACTGAAGCTTTCTTT
v_call: TRBV15; clone_size: few; j_call: TRBJ1-1; d_call: TRBD1; cdr3_aa: CATSSPGGATEAFF; cdr3_nt: TGTGCCACCAGCAGCCCAGGGGGCGCAACTGAAGCTTTCTTT
v_call: TRBV6-1; clone_size: .; j_call: TRBJ1-4; d_call: TRBD1; cdr3_aa: CASSGGQTAEKLFF; cdr3_nt: TGTGCCAGCAGTGGGGGACAGACCGCCGAAAAACTGTTTTTT
v_call: TRBV7-6; clone_size: .; j_call: TRBJ2-5; d_call: .; cdr3_aa: CASSLDEGRPDEETQYF; cdr3_nt: TGTGCCAGCAGCTTAGATGAGGGCAGGCCGGACGAAGAGACCCAGTACTTC
v_call: TRBV7-2; clone_size: .; j_call: TRBJ1-5; d_call: .; cdr3_aa: CASSGENTNNQPQHF; cdr3_nt: TGTGCCAGCAGCGGAGAGAATACAAACAATCAGCCCCAGCATTTT
v_call: TRBV6-5; clone_size: .; j_call: TRBJ2-3; d_call: .; cdr3_aa: CASSSGRALTDTQYF; cdr3_nt: TGTGCCAGCAGTTCGGGCAGGGCTTTGACAGATACGCAGTATTTT
v_call: TRBV5-8; clone_size: .; j_call: TRBJ2-1; d_call: TRBD2; cdr3_aa: CASSLSLSSGRYYNEQFF; cdr3_nt: TGTGCCAGCAGCCTCTCCCTTTCCAGCGGGAGGTATTACAATGAGCAGTTCTTC
v_call: TRBV10-2; clone_size: .; j_call: TRBJ2-1; d_call: .; cdr3_aa: CATGGGSSYNEQFF; cdr3_nt: TGCGCCACGGGAGGGGGCAGCTCCTACAATGAGCAGTTCTTC
v_call: TRBV5-1; clone_size: .; j_call: TRBJ1-5; d_call: TRBD1; cdr3_aa: CARSLGDRGIQPQHF; cdr3_nt: TGCGCCAGGAGCTTGGGCGACAGGGGGATTCAGCCCCAGCATTTT
v_call: TRBV7-8; clone_size: .; j_call: TRBJ1-1; d_call: .; cdr3_aa: CASSLYRDTEAFF; cdr3_nt: TGTGCCAGCAGCCTGTACAGGGACACTGAAGCTTTCTTT
v_call: TRBV10-3; clone_size: once; j_call: TRBJ2-1; d_call: .; cdr3_aa: CAIKKRTNEQFF; cdr3_nt: TGTGCCATCAAAAAGCGAACCAATGAGCAGTTCTTC
v_call: TRBV11-3; clone_size: .; j_call: TRBJ2-1; d_call: TRBD2; cdr3_aa: CASSLDNWASGRPYNEQFF; cdr3_nt: TGTGCCAGCAGCTTAGATAATTGGGCTAGCGGGAGGCCCTACAATGAGCAGTTCTTC
v_call: TRBV9; clone_size: .; j_call: TRBJ2-3; d_call: .; cdr3_aa: CASTARGWGDTQYF; cdr3_nt: TGTGCCAGCACCGCCCGGGGATGGGGAGATACGCAGTATTTT
v_call: TRBV18; clone_size: few; j_call: TRBJ2-7; d_call: .; cdr3_aa: CASSPGPGEEYF; cdr3_nt: TGTGCCAGCTCACCAGGCCCGGGAGAGGAGTACTTC
v_call: TRBV30; clone_size: .; j_call: TRBJ1-2; d_call: TRBD1; cdr3_aa: CAVGTPGGYGYTF; cdr3_nt: TGTGCCGTCGGGACCCCAGGGGGCTATGGCTACACCTTC
v_call: TRBV7-8; clone_size: .; j_call: TRBJ2-3; d_call: .; cdr3_aa: CASSLDSADTQYF; cdr3_nt: TGTGCCAGCAGCTTAGATAGCGCAGATACGCAGTATTTT
v_call: TRBV7-9; clone_size: .; j_call: TRBJ2-3; d_call: .; cdr3_aa: CASRSRDSTDTQYF; cdr3_nt: TGTGCCAGCAGAAGCAGGGATAGCACAGATACGCAGTATTTT
v_call: TRBV2; clone_size: .; j_call: TRBJ2-5; d_call: TRBD1; cdr3_aa: CASSTGGYNQETQYF; cdr3_nt: TGTGCCAGCAGCACAGGGGGCTATAACCAAGAGACCCAGTACTTC
v_call: TRBV10-1; clone_size: .; j_call: TRBJ2-3; d_call: TRBD2; cdr3_aa: CASSEKGLALQTLTDTQYF; cdr3_nt: TGCGCCAGCAGTGAGAAGGGACTAGCGCTCCAAACTCTCACAGATACGCAGTATTTT
v_call: TRBV11-3; clone_size: .; j_call: TRBJ2-7; d_call: TRBD2; cdr3_aa: CASSQRTSGTYEQYF; cdr3_nt: TGTGCCAGCAGCCAACGGACTAGCGGCACGTACGAGCAGTACTTC
v_call: TRBV6-1; clone_size: .; j_call: TRBJ2-4; d_call: .; cdr3_aa: CASNLSPLAKNSQYF; cdr3_nt: TGTGCCAGCAATCTGTCCCCCCTAGCCAAAAACAGTCAGTACTTC
v_call: TRBV2; clone_size: .; j_call: TRBJ2-1; d_call: TRBD1; cdr3_aa: CASSEGQGAYNEQFF; cdr3_nt: TGTGCCAGCAGTGAAGGGCAGGGGGCCTACAATGAGCAGTTCTTC
v_call: TRBV9; clone_size: .; j_call: TRBJ2-1; d_call: .; cdr3_aa: CASSALGGLYNEQFF; cdr3_nt: TGTGCCAGCAGCGCGCTCGGGGGGCTTTACAATGAGCAGTTCTTC
v_call: TRBV27; clone_size: once; j_call: TRBJ2-2; d_call: .; cdr3_aa: CASSSPSQGTGELFF; cdr3_nt: TGTGCCAGCAGCTCCCCGAGCCAGGGAACCGGGGAGCTGTTTTTT
v_call: TRBV7-9; clone_size: few; j_call: TRBJ1-6; d_call: .; cdr3_aa: CASSSTWNSPLHF; cdr3_nt: TGTGCCAGCAGCTCTACGTGGAATTCACCCCTCCACTTT
v_call: TRBV27; clone_size: .; j_call: TRBJ2-7; d_call: TRBD2; cdr3_aa: CASSSLSKVAGGPREQYF; cdr3_nt: TGTGCCAGCAGTTCCCTTTCGAAAGTAGCGGGGGGGCCGCGCGAGCAGTACTTC
v_call: TRBV7-6; clone_size: .; j_call: TRBJ2-2; d_call: TRBD2; cdr3_aa: CASSLAQRGRNTGELFF; cdr3_nt: TGTGCCAGCAGCTTAGCGCAGCGGGGGCGGAACACCGGGGAGCTGTTTTTT
v_call: TRBV5-4; clone_size: .; j_call: TRBJ1-1; d_call: .; cdr3_aa: CASSRGGRSGTEAFF; cdr3_nt: TGTGCCAGCAGCCGGGGTGGCAGGTCGGGAACTGAAGCTTTCTTT
v_call: TRBV19; clone_size: .; j_call: TRBJ2-3; d_call: .; cdr3_aa: CASNQAPADTQYF; cdr3_nt: TGTGCCAGTAACCAGGCCCCGGCAGATACGCAGTATTTT
v_call: TRBV7-2; clone_size: .; j_call: TRBJ2-7; d_call: TRBD2; cdr3_aa: CASSLASSGRKNEQYF; cdr3_nt: TGTGCCAGCAGCTTAGCGTCTAGCGGGAGAAAGAACGAGCAGTACTTC
v_call: TRBV5-4; clone_size: .; j_call: TRBJ2-4; d_call: TRBD2; cdr3_aa: CASRGGDRNIQYF; cdr3_nt: TGTGCCAGCAGGGGGGGGGACCGGAACATTCAGTACTTC
v_call: TRBV2; clone_size: .; j_call: TRBJ1-5; d_call: .; cdr3_aa: CASSQDMNQPQHF; cdr3_nt: TGTGCCAGCAGCCAAGACATGAATCAGCCCCAGCATTTT
v_call: TRBV7-8; clone_size: few; j_call: TRBJ2-2; d_call: TRBD2; cdr3_aa: CASSWGLADGELFF; cdr3_nt: TGTGCCAGCAGCTGGGGACTAGCCGACGGGGAGCTGTTTTTT
v_call: TRBV7-9; clone_size: .; j_call: TRBJ2-1; d_call: TRBD2; cdr3_aa: CASSPGGTSNEQFF; cdr3_nt: TGTGCCAGCAGCCCGGGGGGTACCAGCAATGAGCAGTTCTTC
v_call: TRBV5-4; clone_size: .; j_call: TRBJ2-5; d_call: TRBD2; cdr3_aa: CASTLLTSGGETQYF; cdr3_nt: TGTGCCAGCACCTTGTTGACTAGCGGAGGAGAGACCCAGTACTTC
v_call: TRBV18; clone_size: .; j_call: TRBJ2-7; d_call: .; cdr3_aa: CASSAPGGMSSYEQYF; cdr3_nt: TGTGCCAGCTCAGCGCCCGGCGGGATGAGCTCCTACGAGCAGTACTTC
v_call: TRBV7-2; clone_size: .; j_call: TRBJ1-6; d_call: .; cdr3_aa: CASSSQGSGLPLHF; cdr3_nt: TGTGCCAGCAGCTCACAGGGTTCGGGTCTACCCCTCCACTTT
v_call: TRBV4-2; clone_size: .; j_call: TRBJ1-4; d_call: .; cdr3_aa: CASSTGTLGTNEKLFF; cdr3_nt: TGTGCCAGCAGCACCGGGACATTAGGGACTAATGAAAAACTGTTTTTT